This T cell receptor beta chain was observed in a study of T-cell reconstitution after alpha-beta-depleted transplantation in children. The CDR3 covers 15 residues. The germline gives CDR1 DFQATT, CDR2 SNEGSKA (reference sequence). V trimming: 0 bases; J trimming: 5 bases; junction bases outside the gene matches: 5. This clonotype was picked up many times. Researchers prepared the TCRbeta library using unique molecular identifiers, the study reports. Each CDR3 protein is one row after TCRdb ran MiXCR on the PCR reads. The sample carries about 510,000 distinct CDR3 sequences, 10% to 12% recorded once. The chain joins TRBV20-1 to TRBJ2-1, with 9 bases lining up with TRBD2. This clonotype was obtained from a female patient aged 2-9 years who had a stem cell transplant for aplastic anemia, so the T cells may come from the graft donor. The sequences come from PBMCs, mostly from graft donor cells, collected 180 days after TCRalphabeta/CD19-depleted stem cell transplant. DNA for the CDR3: TGCAGTGCTAGAGATACCCTAGCGGGAAACAATGAGCAGTTCTTC. This sequence encodes CSARDTLAGNNEQFF.